Each of the 23 T cell receptor beta chains below was sequenced from the same sample in a study of blood T cell repertoires in COVID-19. Some clones are missing from TCRdb's copy, which holds only in-frame ones; the method was immunoSEQ multiplex PCR. This table holds roughly 100,000 clones, about 91% found once. The sample consisted of peripheral blood. Receptor source: a human donor in a cohort sampled during active COVID-19.

This chain joins TRBV27 and TRBJ2-5; D perhaps matches TRBD2 (5 bases). Per the germline V gene, CDR1 is MNHEY and CDR2 is SMNVEV (reference sequence). CDR3 length: 14 residues. The V and J ends lost 6 bases and 4 bases respectively, with 15 bases between them. This CDR3 reads CASRFAGVGETQYF. The CDR3 region has the DNA TGTGCCAGCAGATTTGCCGGGGTGGGAGAGACCCAGTACTTC.

V gene TRBV6-2 or TRBV6-3 combines with J gene TRBJ2-5; no firm D call. Looked up from germline, CDR1 is MNHEY and CDR2 is SVGEGT. CDR3 length: 16 amino acids. V gave up 6 bases and J gave up 3 bases, with 20 bases separating them. The DNA of the CDR3 is TGTGCCAGCAGCAGCCGTGGTTCTTCGGTCAAAGAGACCCAGTACTTC. The encoded protein is CASSSRGSSVKETQYF.

The chain carries TRBV7-8 and TRBJ1-5; unclear D gene. This CDR3 is 15 amino acids long. CDR1 is SGHVS, CDR2 FQNEAQ, per germline. V dropped 5 bases and J dropped 5 bases, with 16 bases sitting between them. The CDR3 region is CASSASAAGHQPQHF. CDR3 bases: TGTGCCAGCAGCGCGTCGGCCGCAGGCCATCAGCCCCAGCATTTT.

The CDR3 spells CASTTQTFHSGNTIYF. The CDR3 DNA is TGTGCCAGTACCACCCAGACTTTTCACTCTGGAAACACCATATATTTT. The rearrangement uses TRBV19 and TRBJ1-3, with no clear D. Germline-derived CDR1 and CDR2 are LNHDA and SQIVND (reference sequence). V was pared by 7 bases and J by 0 bases, with 16 bases between. The length of the CDR3 is 16 residues.

This clone came up a few times. V is TRBV7-2 and J is TRBJ2-3, with D hard to call. V gave up 7 bases and J gave up 2 bases, with 10 bases separating them. The CDR3 runs to 13 residues. CDR1 and CDR2 from the germline V gene are SGHTA and FQGNSA. The CDR3 DNA follows: TGTGCCAGCACAACCTACCTCACAGATACGCAGTATTTT. It translates to CASTTYLTDTQYF.

The V and J genes are TRBV19 and TRBJ1-1, with TRBD1 matching 7 bases. The CDR3 sequence is 14 residues long. Germline-derived CDR1 and CDR2 are LNHDA and SQIVND (reference sequence). The V and J ends lost 2 bases and 4 bases, in that order; junction bases with no gene match: 4. The CDR3 loop reads CASSIQAGGTEAFF. The CDR3 nucleotides are TGTGCCAGTAGTATACAGGCAGGGGGCACTGAAGCTTTCTTT. The full variable domain, its missing parts supplied by reference TRBV19 and TRBJ1-1, is DGGITQSPKYLFRKEGQNVTLSCEQNLNHDAMYWYRQDPGQGLRLIYYSQIVNDFQKGDIAEGYSVSREKKESFPLTVTSAQKNPTAFYLCASSIQAGGTEAFFGQGTRLTVV.

This chain uses TRBV6-5 with TRBJ2-3; D is unclear. The V and J ends lost 5 bases and 2 bases respectively, with 14 bases between them. Germline V CDR1 and CDR2: MNHEY, SVGAGI. This CDR3 spans 15 amino acids. CDR3 nucleotide sequence: TGTGCCAGCAGTCTCCAGGAACAGAACACAGATACGCAGTATTTT. Its protein product is CASSLQEQNTDTQYF.

This sequence joins TRBV29-1 and TRBJ1-2; the D is unclear. V was cut by 0 bases and J by 2 bases, with 13 bases left in between. This CDR3 region has 15 residues. CDR1 is SQVTM and CDR2 is ANQGSEA in the germline V gene. This CDR3 reads CSVEDLEAGNYGYTF. For the CDR3, the DNA is TGCAGCGTTGAAGATCTAGAGGCGGGGAACTATGGCTACACCTTC.

The chain recombines TRBV24-1 with TRBJ2-2, with D hard to call. Per germline, CDR1 KGHDR and CDR2 SFDVKD. This CDR3 is built from 19 residues. V was cut by 0 bases and J by 0 bases, with 16 bases left in between. Here the CDR3 DNA reads TGTGCCACCAGTGATTTGCCGTCTAGTAGAGCCGCGAACACCGGGGAGCTGTTTTTT. Translation: CATSDLPSSRAANTGELFF.

V usage is TRBV9 and J usage is TRBJ1-2, with 7 bases identical to TRBD1. The V gene end was trimmed by 0 bases and the J gene end by 4 bases; junction bases not matched to a gene: 3. In germline, CDR1 is SGDLS, CDR2 YYNGEE. This CDR3 spans 14 amino acids. The CDR3, as DNA: TGTGCCAGCAGCGTAGACGGGACAGTCTATGGCTACACCTTC. It specifies CASSVDGTVYGYTF.

This chain joins TRBV28 and TRBJ2-1; D remains unclear. This CDR3 contains 12 residues. Germline lookup yields CDR1 MDHEN and CDR2 SYDVKM. The ends were cut back, 2 bases at V and 6 bases at J, with 5 bases in the middle. Written as DNA, the CDR3 is TGTGCCAGCAGTTTACTTCCCAATGAGCAGTTCTTC. Translating it yields CASSLLPNEQFF.

The genes are TRBV5-6 and TRBJ1-3, with D hard to call. Trimming pared 1 base from V and 2 bases from J, leaving 7 bases between. The CDR3 has 14 amino acids. The germline V gene encodes CDR1 SGHDT and CDR2 YYEEEE. CDR3 in amino acids: CASSLPGTGNTIYF. CDR3 DNA: TGTGCCAGCAGCTTGCCGGGAACTGGAAACACCATATATTTT.

The V call is TRBV6-5, the J call TRBJ2-7, with 8 nucleotides matching TRBD2. Trimming took 2 bases from V and 5 from J; bases not matched to a gene: 11. CDR3 length equals 16 residues. Per the germline V gene, CDR1 is MNHEY and CDR2 is SVGAGI. The CDR3 region is CASSYLSPGTRNEQYF. Written as DNA, the CDR3 is TGTGCCAGCAGTTACCTAAGTCCCGGGACTAGAAACGAGCAGTACTTC.

V gene TRBV13 combines with J gene TRBJ2-7; 10 bases are shared with TRBD2. Per the germline V gene, CDR1 is PRHDT and CDR2 is FYEKMQ (reference sequence). The trim removed 0 bases at V and 7 bases at J, leaving 6 bases unmatched. The length of the CDR3 is 15 residues. This chain's CDR3 is CASSLGAGGLGEQYF. For the CDR3, the DNA is TGTGCCAGCAGCTTAGGAGCGGGAGGGCTCGGAGAGCAGTACTTC.

This clone was detected once. DNA for the CDR3: TGCGCCAGCAGCCAAGAGACTGAATATGTCGCTCAGCCCCAGCATTTT. Protein: CASSQETEYVAQPQHF. This chain links TRBV4-1 with TRBJ1-5; no definite D call. The V end was cut by 0 bases, the J end by 6 bases, with 15 bases between. Germline values: CDR1 MGHRA, CDR2 YSYEKL. The CDR3 has 16 amino acids.

J is TRBJ2-7 and V is TRBV23-1; TRBD1 is a possible D gene (6 bases). TRBV23-1 is classed as an ORF, of uncertain function. The length of the CDR3 is 13 residues. The germline V and J ends were trimmed by 8 bases and 4 bases, with 15 bases remaining between them. The CDR3 bases are TGCGCCAGCGGGGCAAGACAGGCTTACGAGCAGTACTTC. Amino acids: CASGARQAYEQYF.

V is TRBV11-2 and J is TRBJ2-3; D perhaps matches TRBD1 (5 bases). The CDR3 is 13 amino acids. Deletions cut 8 bases from V and 1 base from J, with 10 bases between. Germline CDR1 is SGHAT and CDR2 is FQNNGV. The CDR3 DNA reads as TGTGCCAGCCTCAGGGCGGGCACAGATACGCAGTATTTT. Protein product: CASLRAGTDTQYF.

This sequence joins TRBV9 and TRBJ2-3; 9 bases match TRBD1. The CDR3 length is 14 residues. Germline CDR1 and CDR2: SGDLS and YYNGEE. The junction had 0 bases not matched to a gene; V was cut back by 0 bases and J by 4 bases. The chain's CDR3 is CASSVGQGADTQYF. The CDR3, as DNA: TGTGCCAGCAGCGTAGGACAGGGGGCAGATACGCAGTATTTT.

The V call is TRBV3-1 (or the pseudogene TRBV3-2), the J call TRBJ2-3; 9 nucleotides line up with TRBD2. This CDR3 is built from 15 residues. CDR1 is LGHDT and CDR2 is YNNKEL in the germline V gene (reference sequence). V trimming: 6 bases; J trimming: 3 bases; junction bases outside the gene matches: 7. CDR3 protein: CASRPIAGVTDTQYF. The DNA for the CDR3 is TGTGCCAGCAGACCCATAGCGGGGGTGACAGATACGCAGTATTTT.

Only a few counts were recorded for this clone. The gene calls are TRBV3-1 (or the pseudogene TRBV3-2) and TRBJ1-1; unclear D gene. Trimming removed 1 base from V and 1 base from J, with 10 bases in between. The CDR3 covers 15 residues. Germline CDR1 LGHDT, CDR2 YNNKEL (reference sequence). The CDR3 DNA reads as TGTGCCAGCAGCCAAGTCGGAGAGTCGAACACTGAAGCTTTCTTT. Encoded protein: CASSQVGESNTEAFF.

The rearrangement uses TRBV9 and TRBJ2-7; 9 nucleotides align to TRBD1. The V gene end was trimmed by 0 bases and the J gene end by 5 bases; junction bases not matched to a gene: 6. CDR3 length equals 15 residues. Germline V gives CDR1 SGDLS, CDR2 YYNGEE. This CDR3 reads CASSVAGQGTNEQYF. The CDR3, as DNA: TGTGCCAGCAGCGTAGCAGGACAGGGGACTAACGAGCAGTACTTC.

The chain has TRBV25-1 and TRBJ1-1, with D perhaps TRBD1 (6 bases). CDR3 length: 14 residues. In germline, CDR1 is MGHDK, CDR2 SYGVNS. With 7 bases removed from V and 0 bases from J, the gap between germline ends came to 12 bases. CDR3: CASTLTGMNTEAFF. The CDR3 nucleotides read TGTGCCAGCACCCTAACAGGGATGAACACTGAAGCTTTCTTT.

The chain couples TRBV24-1 to TRBJ2-3; TRBD1 matches at 7 bases. Germline CDR1 and CDR2: KGHDR and SFDVKD. The CDR3 loop spans 15 amino acids. Trimming cost V 2 bases and J 1 base; bases outside gene matches: 2. CDR3 sequence reads: CATSDSGQRTDTQYF. Written as DNA, the CDR3 is TGTGCCACCAGTGATTCGGGACAGCGCACAGATACGCAGTATTTT.